The rows below give T cell receptor beta chains drawn from one sample of a study of CD8 T cells in Susac syndrome. TCRdb analysed the immunoSEQ multiplex PCR reads with MiXCR anew, one entry per CDR3 protein. The sample yields 110,000 or so distinct CDR3 sequences, 90% to 98% seen once. Input material: CD4+ T cells from PBMCs. These TCRs come from a human donor in good health. Each CDR3 is given with its conserved first and last residue. Fields, in order: D gene, V gene, J gene, clone size, CDR3 DNA, CDR3 protein. A D gene is named only where the DNA matches it firmly. Clone size appears in some rows only: once, few, many, or a class for an expanded clone.

d_call: NA
v_call: TRBV29-1
j_call: TRBJ1-1
clone_size: NA
cdr3_nt: TGCAGCGTTTTTAGTTCTGAAGCTTTCTTT
cdr3_aa: CSVFSSEAFF

d_call: NA
v_call: TRBV7-9
j_call: TRBJ2-5
clone_size: NA
cdr3_nt: TGTGCCAGCAGCTTCTCCGGACGCTACCACAAAACACAAGAGACCCAGTACTTC
cdr3_aa: CASSFSGRYHKTQETQYF

d_call: TRBD1
v_call: TRBV6-5
j_call: TRBJ2-2
clone_size: NA
cdr3_nt: TGTGCCAGCAGTCGGACAGGGACCACCGGGGAGCTGTTTTTT
cdr3_aa: CASSRTGTTGELFF

d_call: NA
v_call: TRBV19
j_call: TRBJ1-5
clone_size: once
cdr3_nt: TGTGCCAGTAGTATAAGGGGAAGCTATCAGCCCCAGCATTTT
cdr3_aa: CASSIRGSYQPQHF

d_call: TRBD1
v_call: TRBV12-3/TRBV12-4
j_call: TRBJ2-4
clone_size: NA
cdr3_nt: TGTGCCAGCAGTTTAGCTAGGACAGGGACGAACATTCAGTACTTC
cdr3_aa: CASSLARTGTNIQYF

d_call: NA
v_call: TRBV3-1
j_call: TRBJ1-6
clone_size: NA
cdr3_nt: TGTGCCAGCAGCCAAGGGGTGCGGGTTGGGTCACCCCTCCACTTT
cdr3_aa: CASSQGVRVGSPLHF

d_call: NA
v_call: TRBV4-3
j_call: TRBJ2-2
clone_size: NA
cdr3_nt: TGCGCCAGCAGCCGTACCGGGGACACCGGGGAGCTGTTTTTT
cdr3_aa: CASSRTGDTGELFF

d_call: NA
v_call: TRBV18
j_call: TRBJ2-5
clone_size: once
cdr3_nt: TGTGCCAGCTCACCACCTGGAGGGACCCAGTACTTC
cdr3_aa: CASSPPGGTQYF

d_call: NA
v_call: TRBV5-1
j_call: TRBJ1-4
clone_size: NA
cdr3_nt: TGCGCCAGCAGCTTGGGACGGGCGTCGAGTGAAAAACTGTTTTTT
cdr3_aa: CASSLGRASSEKLFF

d_call: TRBD2
v_call: TRBV2
j_call: TRBJ2-7
clone_size: NA
cdr3_nt: TGTGCCAGCGGGGCAGAGGGAGGGTACTACGAGCAGTACTTC
cdr3_aa: CASGAEGGYYEQYF

d_call: NA
v_call: TRBV5-1
j_call: TRBJ2-3
clone_size: NA
cdr3_nt: TGCGCCAGCAGCTTGGGTTACGGGAGCGCAGATACGCAGTATTTT
cdr3_aa: CASSLGYGSADTQYF

d_call: NA
v_call: TRBV3-1
j_call: TRBJ1-6
clone_size: NA
cdr3_nt: TGTGCCAGCAGCCAAGATAACCCCTACTCCTATAATTCACCCCTCCACTTT
cdr3_aa: CASSQDNPYSYNSPLHF

d_call: TRBD2
v_call: TRBV6-2/TRBV6-3
j_call: TRBJ2-1
clone_size: NA
cdr3_nt: TGTGCCAGCAGTCAACTAGCGGGAGCACAGGTCTACAATGAGCAGTTCTTC
cdr3_aa: CASSQLAGAQVYNEQFF

d_call: NA
v_call: TRBV20-1
j_call: TRBJ1-1
clone_size: NA
cdr3_nt: TGCAGTGCTAGAGATGGCAGTGGGAACACTGAAGCTTTCTTT
cdr3_aa: CSARDGSGNTEAFF

d_call: NA
v_call: TRBV29-1
j_call: TRBJ1-2
clone_size: once
cdr3_nt: TGCAGCGTTAGATCGGGCAGGCAAATCTATGGCTACACCTTC
cdr3_aa: CSVRSGRQIYGYTF

d_call: TRBD1
v_call: TRBV6-4
j_call: TRBJ1-2
clone_size: once
cdr3_nt: TGTGCCAGCAGTGACGTAGATGACAGGGGGACCTATGGCTACACCTTC
cdr3_aa: CASSDVDDRGTYGYTF

d_call: TRBD2
v_call: TRBV24-1
j_call: TRBJ2-3
clone_size: NA
cdr3_nt: TGTGCCACCAGTGACGTTGCGACTAGCGGGGGTGGAGATACGCAGTATTTT
cdr3_aa: CATSDVATSGGGDTQYF

d_call: TRBD2
v_call: TRBV19
j_call: TRBJ2-5
clone_size: once
cdr3_nt: TGTGCCAGTAGTATGCTAGCGGCTCAAGAGACCCAGTACTTC
cdr3_aa: CASSMLAAQETQYF